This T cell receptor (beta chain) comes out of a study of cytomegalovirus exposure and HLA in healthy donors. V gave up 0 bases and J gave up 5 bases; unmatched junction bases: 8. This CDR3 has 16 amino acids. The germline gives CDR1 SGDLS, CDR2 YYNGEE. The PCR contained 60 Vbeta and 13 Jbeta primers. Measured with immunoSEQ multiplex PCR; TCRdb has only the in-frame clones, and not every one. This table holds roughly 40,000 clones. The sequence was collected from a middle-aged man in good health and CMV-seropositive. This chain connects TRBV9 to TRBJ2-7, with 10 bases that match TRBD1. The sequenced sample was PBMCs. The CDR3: CASSVGVGTGDHEQYF. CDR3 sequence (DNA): TGTGCCAGCAGCGTAGGGGTGGGGACAGGGGACCACGAGCAGTACTTC. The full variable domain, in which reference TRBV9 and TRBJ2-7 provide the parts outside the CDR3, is DSGVTQTPKHLITATGQRVTLRCSPRSGDLSVYWYQQSLDQGLQFLIQYYNGEERAKGNILERFSAQQFPDLHSELNLSSLELGDSALYFCASSVGVGTGDHEQYFGPGTRLTVT.